This TCR beta chain is from a study of cytomegalovirus exposure and HLA in healthy donors. Overall study: Membership in the Caucasian-associated ancestry cluster was found for about four fifths of about 430 genotyped donors.

With 60 Vbeta and 13 Jbeta primers, the PCR was carried out. Measured with immunoSEQ multiplex PCR; TCRdb has only the in-frame clones, and not every one. This sample has 120,000 or so clones, with less than 85% found just once. A remark on this clone: As yet, its antigen is unknown. One junction end disagrees with the germline gene, perhaps due to a read error.

CDR3 length: 13 amino acids. CDR1 SEHNR and CDR2 FQNEAQ come from the germline V gene (reference sequence). General observations from the study: In vitro checks showed that a few CMV-associated chains really do target CMV antigens. Highly shared variants forming one cluster were likely a sequencing artifact.

Sequenced sample: PBMCs. This rearrangement joins TRBV7-9 to TRBJ2-2; D remains ambiguous. The clonotype comes from a male donor in good health and CMV-seronegative. CDR3 sequence: CSSSFGDTGELFF. DNA of the CDR3: TGTTCCAGCAGCTTTGGAGACACCGGGGAGCTGTTTTTT.